This record looks at one TCR beta chain sequence and its context. Its target is not known. The junction departs from the called germline gene at one end, perhaps through a read error. The sample is drawn from a study of T cell responses to AZD1222 COVID-19 vaccine. About the research overall: Investigators merged groups given second doses at roughly 4 or roughly 12 weeks. Points from the study as a whole: Spike as a whole was targeted by vaccine-associated CD4 TCRs, dominant at 160-218 and 743-854. At baseline, seropositivity was found in only a handful of AZD1222 recipients. Clonal diversity was possibly underestimated; the donors were predominantly white British and more often female.

The table came from immunoSEQ multiplex PCR; TCRdb's copy has only in-frame clones and leaves some out. The sample has 120,000 to 150,000 clones; under 95% are singletons. CDR1 is SGHRS and CDR2 is YFSETQ in the germline V gene. The CDR3 extends over 13 amino acids. The chain is built from TRBV5-1 and TRBJ2-1; D perhaps matches TRBD2 (6 bases). This sample comprised peripheral blood, obtained on day 0 of AZD1222 vaccination. The sequence derives from an adult in good health. CDR3 loop: CASTLGGYNEQFF. The CDR3 bases are TGCGCCAGCACCTTGGGGGGCTACAATGAGCAGTTCTTC. Full variable domain (missing parts from reference TRBV5-1 and TRBJ2-1): KAGVTQTPRYLIKTRGQQVTLSCSPISGHRSVSWYQQTPGQGLQFLFEYFSETQRNKGNFPGRFSGRQFSNSRSEMNVSTLELGDSALYLCASTLGGYNEQFFGPGTRLTVL.